The subject of this entry is one T cell receptor beta chain. Trimming cost V 6 bases and J 3 bases; bases outside gene matches: 4. The CDR3 runs to 14 residues. Germline V lookup: CDR1 KGHSH, CDR2 LQKENI. The sample comes from a study of blood T cell repertoires in COVID-19. About the research overall: Italy, Spain and the United States were the sources of the convalescent and acute COVID-19 samples. PBMCs, B-cell-depleted T cells, or T cells provided the cDNA or gDNA that made up the material.

Before being deemed recovered, Cohort 3 donors had two negative PCRs, clearance, or symptom resolution. Data came from immunoSEQ multiplex PCR; TCRdb stores just in-frame clones and leaves some out. The data contain approximately 280,000 clones, 87% of them singletons. Sequencing was carried out using PBMCs or T cells enriched from blood (not recorded which). This sequence joins TRBV18 and TRBJ2-3; 9 bases fit TRBD2. This TCR was sampled from a woman between 35 and 50 years old who had recovered from COVID-19. The CDR3 sequence: CASSGTSTTDTQYF. Written as DNA, the CDR3 is TGTGCCAGCTCCGGGACTAGCACGACAGATACGCAGTATTTT.